These 27 T cell receptor beta chains came from one sample sequenced in a study of shared clonotypes between healthy human individuals. Generated by immunoSEQ multiplex PCR, the TCRdb table keeps only in-frame clones and is missing some. The sample consists of 2 million or so clones, around 95% of them appearing once. The specimen was naive CD4+ T cells sorted from blood. Regarding subset: CD45RA+ positively selected. Source of these receptors: a man younger than 35 in good health.

The CDR3 loop reads CASSPQGVNTGELFF. The CDR3 coding sequence is TGTGCCAGCAGCCCACAGGGCGTAAACACCGGGGAGCTGTTTTTT. The J gene is TRBJ2-2, the V gene TRBV14, with a weak D call TRBD1 (6 bases). Germline CDR1 and CDR2: SGHDN and FVKESK. This CDR3 has 15 amino acids. The V end lost 4 bases, the J end lost 2 bases, and 11 bases lay between the germline ends.

The genes are TRBV19 and TRBJ1-2; 7 nucleotides match TRBD1. V was pared by 3 bases and J by 2 bases, with 3 bases of the junction left unmatched. This CDR3 region has 14 residues. Germline V lookup: CDR1 LNHDA, CDR2 SQIVND (reference sequence). CDR3 protein: CASSIYRGNYGYTF. The DNA of the CDR3 is TGTGCCAGTAGTATCTACAGGGGAAACTATGGCTACACCTTC.

The chain couples TRBV6-1 to TRBJ2-7; D not certain. This CDR3 comprises 14 residues. Germline CDR1 and CDR2: MNHNS and SASEGT. V was cut by 3 bases and J by 0 bases, with 9 bases left in between. The CDR3 sequence: CASSEMGNSYEQYF. In DNA form, the CDR3 reads TGTGCCAGCAGTGAGATGGGAAACTCCTACGAGCAGTACTTC.

This clone occurred once. The rearrangement uses TRBV5-6 and TRBJ1-1, with TRBD1 as a possible D gene (6 bases). The CDR3 covers 15 residues. The V end lost 6 bases, the J end lost 4 bases, and 19 bases lay between the germline ends. The germline V gene has CDR1 SGHDT and CDR2 YYEEEE. Here the CDR3 reads CASTPRGRLGTEAFF. CDR3 nucleotide sequence: TGTGCCAGCACCCCCCGGGGGCGCCTAGGCACTGAAGCTTTCTTT.

The chain uses TRBV18 and TRBJ2-7; possibly TRBD1 for D (6 bases). With 6 bases removed from V and 2 bases from J, the gap between germline ends came to 17 bases. Germline loops: CDR1 KGHSH, CDR2 LQKENI. The length of the CDR3 is 15 residues. This CDR3 reads CASSPRQATTYEQYF. DNA of the CDR3: TGTGCCAGCTCGCCTCGACAGGCTACGACCTACGAGCAGTACTTC.

The rearrangement joins TRBV27 to TRBJ2-7; the D is unclear. CDR1 is MNHEY and CDR2 is SMNVEV in the germline V gene (reference sequence). The CDR3 spans 15 residues. V lost 3 bases to trimming and J lost 4 bases, with 16 bases between them. The CDR3 DNA follows: TGTGCCAGCAGTTTGGTAGCTCGCAGTTCATACGAGCAGTACTTC. It codes for CASSLVARSSYEQYF.

The rearrangement uses TRBV10-3 and TRBJ1-6; TRBD1 matches at 7 bases. CDR1 is ENHRY, CDR2 SYGVKD, per germline. CDR3 size: 14 residues. Losses at the gene ends were 6 bases for V and 5 bases for J; bases not matched to a gene: 4. The CDR3 bases are TGTGCCATCAGGACAGGGCCGAATAATTCACCCCTCCACTTT. Translation gives CAIRTGPNNSPLHF.

This chain connects TRBV30 to TRBJ2-5; tentative D call: TRBD2 (5 bases). This CDR3 is 13 amino acids long. The V and J ends lost 4 bases and 4 bases respectively, with 13 bases between them. The V gene's germline CDR1 is GTSNPN and CDR2 SVGIG (reference sequence). The CDR3 reads CAWNRGSLETQYF. The DNA for the CDR3 is TGTGCCTGGAACCGGGGTAGCTTAGAGACCCAGTACTTC. Drawing the rest from reference TRBV30 and TRBJ2-5, the complete variable domain is SQTIHQWPATLVQPVGSPLSLECTVEGTSNPNLYWYRQAAGRGLQLLFYSVGIGQISSEVPQNLSASRPQDRQFILSSKKLLLSDSGFYLCAWNRGSLETQYFGPGTRLLVL.

The chain joins TRBV9 to TRBJ2-7; a possible D gene is TRBD2 (5 bases). This CDR3 contains 16 residues. Trimming took off 3 bases at V and 0 bases at J, with 16 bases between the two ends. Germline CDR1 reads SGDLS; CDR2 reads YYNGEE. Here the CDR3 DNA reads TGTGCCAGCAGCGCCCGACCTGCGGGCGGCTCCTACGAGCAGTACTTC. Translated, it gives CASSARPAGGSYEQYF.

A word on this clone: A much larger clone lies a single base off, so this may be a read error. Additional DNA sequences in this sample encode the identical CDR3. This chain connects TRBV9 to TRBJ2-1; D is ambiguous. Trimming pared 0 bases from V and 5 bases from J, leaving 3 bases between. This CDR3 is 12 amino acids long. CDR1 is SGDLS and CDR2 is YYNGEE in the germline V gene. CDR3 bases: TGTGCCAGCAGCGTAGGGGACAATGAGCAGTTCTTC. Its protein product is CASSVGDNEQFF.

The J gene is TRBJ1-3, the V gene TRBV30; TRBD1 aligns across 9 bases. This CDR3 comprises 13 residues. J lost 0 bases, V lost 8 bases, and 2 bases had no gene match. In germline, CDR1 is GTSNPN, CDR2 SVGIG (reference sequence). CDR3: CAAGQGSGNTIYF. As DNA, the CDR3 is TGTGCCGCGGGACAGGGCTCTGGAAACACCATATATTTT.

V is TRBV4-3 and J is TRBJ1-2; no clear D. Germline V gene lookup returns CDR1 LGHNA and CDR2 YSLEER. The ends were cut back, 0 bases at V and 5 bases at J, with 13 bases in the middle. The CDR3 has 15 residues. The CDR3 region has the DNA TGCGCCAGCAGCCAAGAGATGGGAGCTCCTTATGGCTACACCTTC. It is translated as CASSQEMGAPYGYTF.

V usage is TRBV19 and J usage is TRBJ1-5; no reliable D call. Germline V CDR1 and CDR2: LNHDA, SQIVND (reference sequence). The CDR3 extends over 13 amino acids. The ends were cut back, 7 bases at V and 7 bases at J, with 14 bases in the middle. The CDR3 nucleotides read TGTGCCAGTACCCTTCTGGATCACCAGCCCCAGCATTTT. It encodes CASTLLDHQPQHF.

The chain couples TRBV5-8 to TRBJ2-1, with no clear D. This CDR3 region has 12 residues. V was pared by 0 bases and J by 9 bases, with 7 bases between. Germline lookup yields CDR1 SGHTS and CDR2 YDEGEE. The CDR3 reads CASSLALGEQFF. CDR3 in DNA: TGTGCCAGCAGCTTGGCCCTAGGTGAGCAGTTCTTC.

This rearrangement joins TRBV11-2 to TRBJ2-7; D unclear. The germline V gene encodes CDR1 SGHAT and CDR2 FQNNGV. Trimming removed 3 bases from V and 0 bases from J, with 9 bases in between. The CDR3 extends over 14 amino acids. The CDR3 reads CASSFQSPSYEQYF. CDR3 DNA sequence: TGTGCCAGCAGCTTCCAATCCCCCTCCTACGAGCAGTACTTC.

V usage is TRBV11-2 and J usage is TRBJ2-1; TRBD2 aligns across 8 bases. The V gene's germline CDR1 is SGHAT and CDR2 FQNNGV. This CDR3 has 16 amino acids. J lost 2 bases, V lost 1 base, and 4 bases had no gene match. The CDR3 DNA reads TGTGCCAGCAGCTTAGGCGCCGGGGGGGCCTACAATGAGCAGTTCTTC. Encoded protein: CASSLGAGGAYNEQFF. The full variable domain, its missing parts supplied by reference TRBV11-2 and TRBJ2-1, is EAGVAQSPRYKIIEKRQSVAFWCNPISGHATLYWYQQILGQGPKLLIQFQNNGVVDDSQLPKDRFSAERLKGVDSTLKIQPAKLEDSAVYLCASSLGAGGAYNEQFFGPGTRLTVL.

This chain joins TRBV6-5 and TRBJ2-7; 12 bases align to TRBD2. The CDR3 totals 15 residues. Germline V CDR1 and CDR2: MNHEY, SVGAGI. The trim removed 6 bases at V and 5 bases at J, leaving 8 bases unmatched. CDR3 DNA sequence: TGTGCCAGCAGCCGGCGACTAGCGGGAGCCAACGAGCAGTACTTC. This translates into CASSRRLAGANEQYF.

V and J are TRBV10-1 and TRBJ1-6, with D possibly being TRBD1 (6 bases). The CDR3 runs 14 residues. Germline assignment: CDR1 WNHNN and CDR2 SYGVQD (reference sequence). Trimming took 5 bases from V and 7 from J, leaving 12 bases between them. DNA for the CDR3: TGCGCCAGCAGTTCGGACAGACGGAATTCACCCCTCCACTTT. Translation: CASSSDRRNSPLHF.

The chain employs TRBV25-1 and TRBJ2-2; D gene uncertain. V lost 1 base, J lost 1 base, and 7 bases lay in between. There are 15 residues in the CDR3. In germline, CDR1 is MGHDK, CDR2 SYGVNS. The CDR3: CASSEFGRNTGELFF. For the CDR3, the DNA is TGTGCCAGCAGTGAATTCGGCCGGAACACCGGGGAGCTGTTTTTT. Together with reference TRBV25-1 and TRBJ2-2, the CDR3 gives the full variable domain: EADIYQTPRYLVIGTGKKITLECSQTMGHDKMYWYQQDPGMELHLIHYSYGVNSTEKGDLSSESTVSRIRTEHFPLTLESARPSHTSQYLCASSEFGRNTGELFFGEGSRLTVL.

As regards this clone: The junction does not match germline at one end; this may be a read error. V usage is TRBV11-2 and J usage is TRBJ2-7; either TRBD1 or TRBD2 may supply D (6 bases each). There are 13 residues in the CDR3. Germline assignment: CDR1 SGHAT and CDR2 FQNNGV. CDR3 loop: CASSPHPRLGGNF. The CDR3 nucleotides read TGTGCCAGCAGCCCGCATCCCAGACTAGGGGGGAACTTC.

The chain uses TRBV10-2 and TRBJ2-1, with TRBD2 matching 7 bases. CDR1 is WSHSY and CDR2 is SAAADI in the germline V gene. V shed 6 bases, J shed 10 bases, and the junction held 15 bases outside the gene matches. This CDR3 is built from 15 residues. CDR3 nucleotide sequence: TGCGCCAGCAGAGCGCCCTCGACTAGCCTCCACGAGCAGTTCTTC. Protein product: CASRAPSTSLHEQFF.

J is TRBJ2-1 and V is TRBV9; D possibly corresponds to TRBD1 (5 bases). The V end lost 0 bases, the J end lost 3 bases, and 10 bases lay between the germline ends. The germline V gene encodes CDR1 SGDLS and CDR2 YYNGEE. CDR3 length equals 15 residues. The CDR3 loop reads CASSVGTLDYNEQFF. Here the CDR3 DNA reads TGTGCCAGCAGCGTAGGGACACTTGACTACAATGAGCAGTTCTTC.

This chain links TRBV5-1 with TRBJ1-5, with D possibly matching TRBD1 (5 bases). Trimming took off 0 bases at V and 11 bases at J, with 12 bases between the two ends. Germline CDR1 is SGHRS and CDR2 is YFSETQ. This CDR3 has 13 residues. The CDR3 DNA reads as TGCGCCAGCAGCTTGGAGGGGCCTCAAGCCCAGCATTTT. It yields the protein CASSLEGPQAQHF.

In regard to this clone: The sample contains more than one DNA sequence encoding this CDR3. CDR3 in amino acids: CASSDGTGQETQYF. The CDR3 nucleotides are TGCGCCAGCAGTGACGGGACAGGTCAAGAGACCCAGTACTTC. V gene TRBV10-1 combines with J gene TRBJ2-5, with 8 bases fitting TRBD1. This CDR3 has 14 amino acids. Germline-derived CDR1 and CDR2 are WNHNN and SYGVQD (reference sequence). The V and J ends lost 3 bases and 2 bases, in that order; junction bases with no gene match: 2.

The CDR3 DNA reads as TGTGCCAGCAGCGTTACCCAGGGGCCTGAGACCCAGTACTTC. The encoded protein is CASSVTQGPETQYF. The rearrangement joins TRBV7-2 to TRBJ2-5; perhaps TRBD1 as D (6 bases). Germline CDR1 SGHTA, CDR2 FQGNSA. The CDR3 has 14 residues. V shed 5 bases and J shed 5 bases, with 15 bases lying between them. The whole variable domain, remainder taken from reference TRBV7-2 and TRBJ2-5, is GAGVSQSPSNKVTEKGKDVELRCDPISGHTALYWYRQSLGQGLEFLIYFQGNSAPDKSGLPSDRFSAERTGGSVSTLTIQRTQQEDSAVYLCASSVTQGPETQYFGPGTRLLVL.

The gene calls are TRBV5-6 and TRBJ2-3, with a possible D match to TRBD2 (5 bases). Germline assignment: CDR1 SGHDT and CDR2 YYEEEE. CDR3 length equals 15 residues. V dropped 1 base and J dropped 6 bases, with 15 bases sitting between them. The CDR3 here is CASSLIRGYEDTQYF. The CDR3 DNA reads as TGTGCCAGCAGCTTGATCCGGGGATACGAGGATACGCAGTATTTT. Full variable domain (missing parts from reference TRBV5-6 and TRBJ2-3): DAGVTQSPTHLIKTRGQQVTLRCSPKSGHDTVSWYQQALGQGPQFIFQYYEEEERQRGNFPDRFSGHQFPNYSSELNVNALLLGDSALYLCASSLIRGYEDTQYFGPGTRLTVL.

In regard to this clone: The same CDR3 is also encoded by other DNA sequences in this sample. The chain carries TRBV7-2 and TRBJ1-2, with a tentative D call TRBD1 (5 bases). Trimming removed 1 base at V and 2 bases at J, with 11 bases between. The length of the CDR3 is 15 residues. CDR1 and CDR2 from the germline V gene are SGHTA and FQGNSA. The CDR3 reads CASSLVSGGNYGYTF. CDR3 DNA sequence: TGTGCCAGCAGCTTAGTCTCGGGGGGAAACTATGGCTACACCTTC.